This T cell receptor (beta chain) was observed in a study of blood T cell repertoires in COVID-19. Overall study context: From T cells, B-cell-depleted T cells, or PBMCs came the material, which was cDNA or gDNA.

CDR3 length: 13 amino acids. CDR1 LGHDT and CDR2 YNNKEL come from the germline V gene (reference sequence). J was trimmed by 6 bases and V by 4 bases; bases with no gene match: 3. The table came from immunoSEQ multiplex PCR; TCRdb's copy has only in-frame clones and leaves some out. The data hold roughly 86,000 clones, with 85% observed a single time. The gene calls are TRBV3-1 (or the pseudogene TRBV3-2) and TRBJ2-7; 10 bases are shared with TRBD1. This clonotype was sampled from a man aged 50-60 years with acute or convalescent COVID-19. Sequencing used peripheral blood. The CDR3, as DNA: TGTGCCAGCAGCCCCGGGACAGGGGTCGAGCAGTACTTC. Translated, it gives CASSPGTGVEQYF.